This is a list of T cell receptor beta chains from one sample in a study of T cells in localized non-small cell lung cancer. The data were produced by immunoSEQ multiplex PCR, yet TCRdb's version contains in-frame clones alone and is incomplete. The table records 45,000 to 55,000 clones, roughly 89% of them present only once. The material was peripheral blood, obtained before any cancer treatment. All receptors derive from a male donor at least 60 years old with stage III squamous cell lung carcinoma. Both conserved end residues are part of each CDR3. Fields, in order: J gene, D gene, V gene, clone size, CDR3 protein, CDR3 DNA. D genes are given only for firm matches. Size tells how often a clone was seen (once, few, many) or the class of an expanded clone, and some rows leave it out.

j_call: TRBJ2-3; d_call: TRBD2; v_call: TRBV7-3; clone_size: -; cdr3_aa: CASSSGLAGLADTQYF; cdr3_nt: TGTGCCAGCAGCTCCGGACTAGCGGGGCTCGCAGATACGCAGTATTTT
j_call: TRBJ1-1; d_call: -; v_call: TRBV7-2; clone_size: few; cdr3_aa: CASSVQRVGAFF; cdr3_nt: TGTGCCAGCAGCGTGCAGAGGGTAGGAGCTTTCTTT
j_call: TRBJ1-1; d_call: -; v_call: TRBV7-2; clone_size: -; cdr3_aa: CASSPANRNTEAFF; cdr3_nt: TGTGCCAGCAGCCCAGCCAACAGGAACACTGAAGCTTTCTTT
j_call: TRBJ1-4; d_call: -; v_call: TRBV12-5; clone_size: -; cdr3_aa: CASLRAGTTNEKLFF; cdr3_nt: TGTGCTAGCCTACGAGCGGGCACAACTAATGAAAAACTGTTTTTT
j_call: TRBJ1-1; d_call: TRBD1; v_call: TRBV29-1; clone_size: -; cdr3_aa: CSVMTGMNTEAFF; cdr3_nt: TGCAGCGTTATGACAGGGATGAACACTGAAGCTTTCTTT
j_call: TRBJ2-3; d_call: TRBD1; v_call: TRBV7-9; clone_size: once; cdr3_aa: CASSFTGTGGPTDTQYF; cdr3_nt: TGTGCCAGCAGCTTCACCGGGACAGGAGGACCCACAGATACGCAGTATTTT
j_call: TRBJ2-1; d_call: TRBD2; v_call: TRBV6-5; clone_size: -; cdr3_aa: CASSYSSSSGVEQFF; cdr3_nt: TGTGCCAGCAGTTACTCGTCGTCTAGCGGGGTGGAGCAGTTCTTC
j_call: TRBJ1-2; d_call: TRBD1; v_call: TRBV7-8; clone_size: few; cdr3_aa: CASSADRGAYGYTF; cdr3_nt: TGTGCCAGCAGCGCAGACAGGGGGGCATATGGCTACACCTTC
j_call: TRBJ2-1; d_call: TRBD1; v_call: TRBV6-5; clone_size: -; cdr3_aa: CASRLDRGSANEQFF; cdr3_nt: TGTGCCAGCAGACTGGACAGGGGTTCTGCCAATGAGCAGTTCTTC
j_call: TRBJ2-3; d_call: TRBD2; v_call: TRBV11-1; clone_size: -; cdr3_aa: CASSLAQRTSGRTDTQYF; cdr3_nt: TGTGCCAGCAGCTTAGCGCAGAGGACTAGCGGCCGCACAGATACGCAGTATTTT
j_call: TRBJ1-6; d_call: TRBD1; v_call: TRBV5-6; clone_size: -; cdr3_aa: CASSSYDRGNSPLHF; cdr3_nt: TGTGCCAGCAGCTCCTACGACAGGGGAAATTCACCCCTCCACTTT
j_call: TRBJ2-1; d_call: TRBD2; v_call: TRBV9; clone_size: -; cdr3_aa: CASSVLAGPYNEQFF; cdr3_nt: TGTGCCAGCAGCGTCCTAGCGGGACCCTACAATGAGCAGTTCTTC
j_call: TRBJ1-2; d_call: TRBD1; v_call: TRBV29-1; clone_size: medium-sized; cdr3_aa: CSAHSGTGSGYTF; cdr3_nt: TGCAGCGCACACTCCGGGACAGGGTCTGGCTACACCTTC
j_call: TRBJ2-1; d_call: -; v_call: TRBV5-8; clone_size: -; cdr3_aa: CASSLFGLDSYNEQFF; cdr3_nt: TGTGCCAGCAGCTTGTTCGGTTTGGACTCCTACAATGAGCAGTTCTTC
j_call: TRBJ2-3; d_call: TRBD1; v_call: TRBV7-6; clone_size: -; cdr3_aa: CASSSTGSVADTQYF; cdr3_nt: TGTGCCAGCAGCTCGACAGGGAGTGTGGCAGATACGCAGTATTTT
j_call: TRBJ2-1; d_call: -; v_call: TRBV5-1; clone_size: -; cdr3_aa: CASSMAGPLGEQFF; cdr3_nt: TGCGCTAGCAGCATGGCGGGCCCCCTCGGGGAGCAGTTCTTC
j_call: TRBJ2-2; d_call: -; v_call: TRBV9; clone_size: once; cdr3_aa: CASSTPPGPGAGELFF; cdr3_nt: TGTGCCAGCAGCACCCCCCCGGGCCCCGGGGCCGGGGAGCTGTTTTTT
j_call: TRBJ1-1; d_call: -; v_call: TRBV11-2; clone_size: few; cdr3_aa: CASSLSPITEAFF; cdr3_nt: TGTGCCAGCAGCTTGAGTCCCATCACTGAAGCTTTCTTT
j_call: TRBJ1-3; d_call: -; v_call: TRBV6-6; clone_size: -; cdr3_aa: CASSYSFGNTIYF; cdr3_nt: TGTGCCAGCAGTTACTCGTTCGGAAACACCATATATTTT
j_call: TRBJ2-1; d_call: TRBD2; v_call: TRBV5-1; clone_size: -; cdr3_aa: CASSLWSGGPYNEQFF; cdr3_nt: TGCGCCAGCAGCTTGTGGAGCGGGGGGCCATACAATGAGCAGTTCTTC
j_call: TRBJ1-1; d_call: -; v_call: TRBV5-4; clone_size: -; cdr3_aa: CASSFTGTENTEAFF; cdr3_nt: TGTGCCAGCAGCTTTACGGGGACCGAAAACACTGAAGCTTTCTTT
j_call: TRBJ1-1; d_call: -; v_call: TRBV27; clone_size: -; cdr3_aa: CASSFKAPTEAFF; cdr3_nt: TGTGCCAGCAGTTTTAAGGCCCCCACTGAAGCTTTCTTT